Shown below are 12 T cell receptor beta chains from a single sample sequenced in a study of T-cell reconstitution after alpha-beta-depleted transplantation in children. Unique molecular identifiers tagged the TCRbeta library. From the PCR reads, TCRdb called clonotypes with MiXCR, one entry per CDR3 protein. The table shows 250,000 to 300,000 distinct CDR3 sequences, with nearly 10% occurring only once. This specimen was PBMCs from the stem cell graft donor, taken from the stem cell graft. Receptors originate from a human donor who donated a stem cell graft to a child with SCID.

This clonotype appeared a few times. The chain joins TRBV7-8 to TRBJ2-1; TRBD2 agrees at 7 bases. Germline V gene data show CDR1 as SGHVS and CDR2 as FQNEAQ. CDR3 length: 16 residues. V lost 5 bases, J lost 2 bases, and 9 bases stayed unmatched. CDR3 bases: TGTGCCAGCAGCCAATCCGCGGGGGTGGCCTACAATGAGCAGTTCTTC. This gives the protein CASSQSAGVAYNEQFF. Together with reference TRBV7-8 and TRBJ2-1, the CDR3 gives the full variable domain: GAGVSQSPRYKVAKRGQDVALRCDPISGHVSLFWYQQALGQGPEFLTYFQNEAQLDKSGLPSDRFFAERPEGSVSTLKIQRTQQEDSAVYLCASSQSAGVAYNEQFFGPGTRLTVL.

Only a few counts were recorded for this clonotype. The V and J genes are TRBV6-2 or TRBV6-3 and TRBJ1-1, with D unresolved. This CDR3 region has 17 residues. CDR1 is MNHEY, CDR2 SVGEGT, per germline. V gave up 0 bases and J gave up 6 bases, with 20 bases separating them. The CDR3 DNA is TGTGCCAGCAGTTACTCCCGTCCCAGCGGCATTATCCCTGAAGCTTTCTTT. This gives the protein CASSYSRPSGIIPEAFF.

This chain joins TRBV7-9 and TRBJ2-5; weak D call: TRBD2 (5 bases). V lost 4 bases, J lost 4 bases, and 13 bases lay in between. This CDR3 has 14 residues. Germline V gene data show CDR1 as SEHNR and CDR2 as FQNEAQ (reference sequence). The CDR3 DNA sequence: TGTGCCAGCAGCTCCCTAAGGGAGAGAGAGACCCAGTACTTC. This encodes CASSSLRERETQYF. Full variable domain (missing parts from reference TRBV7-9 and TRBJ2-5): DTGVSQNPRHKITKRGQNVTFRCDPISEHNRLYWYRQTLGQGPEFLTYFQNEAQLEKSRLLSDRFSAERPKGSFSTLEIQRTEQGDSAMYLCASSSLRERETQYFGPGTRLLVL.

The gene calls are TRBV15 and TRBJ2-5; 9 positions match TRBD1. V trimming: 4 bases; J trimming: 6 bases; junction bases outside the gene matches: 12. From germline, CDR1 is LNHNV and CDR2 YYDKDF (reference sequence). This CDR3 is 16 amino acids long. CDR3 in amino acids: CATSIPSGTGMKTQYF. CDR3 nucleotides: TGTGCCACCAGCATACCATCCGGGACAGGGATGAAGACCCAGTACTTC.

This chain links TRBV7-2 with TRBJ2-7; tentatively, D is TRBD1 (6 bases). Germline V gene data show CDR1 as SGHTA and CDR2 as FQGNSA. V gave up 2 bases and J gave up 3 bases, with 11 bases separating them. The CDR3 contains 14 residues. CDR3 bases: TGTGCCAGCAGCTTATGGCAGGGGAGCTACGAGCAGTACTTC. Residues: CASSLWQGSYEQYF.

Here the CDR3 DNA reads TGTGCCAGCAGCCAAGATCTGCTGAGCTCCTACAATGAGCAGTTCTTC. Translating gives CASSQDLLSSYNEQFF. The rearrangement links TRBV14 to TRBJ2-1; no definite D call. CDR1 and CDR2 from the germline V gene are SGHDN and FVKESK. This CDR3 region has 16 residues. The V end lost 0 bases, the J end lost 0 bases, and 9 bases lay between the germline ends.

This clonotype was observed at least ten times. The chain employs TRBV28 and TRBJ1-1, with TRBD1 as a possible D gene (6 bases). This CDR3 contains 14 residues. Germline loops: CDR1 MDHEN, CDR2 SYDVKM. V lost 10 bases and J lost 0, with 15 bases in between. The CDR3 sequence: CAIVAGAMNTEAFF. CDR3 coding DNA: TGTGCCATCGTCGCAGGGGCCATGAACACTGAAGCTTTCTTT.

This clonotype occurred a few times. The rearrangement links TRBV18 to TRBJ2-7, with D tentatively TRBD1 (6 bases). The CDR3 totals 13 residues. Germline V gene lookup returns CDR1 KGHSH and CDR2 LQKENI. Trimming removed 4 bases at V and 2 bases at J, with 9 bases between. The CDR3 sequence: CASSRQETYEQYF. CDR3 coding DNA: TGTGCCAGCTCACGACAGGAGACCTACGAGCAGTACTTC.

This clonotype was recorded a few times. The V gene is TRBV5-1, the J gene TRBJ2-7, with 7 bases that match TRBD2. V trimming: 2 bases; J trimming: 5 bases; junction bases outside the gene matches: 10. Germline V gene lookup returns CDR1 SGHRS and CDR2 YFSETQ. The CDR3 runs 15 residues. The CDR3 sequence: CASSFEGGGMNEQYF. The CDR3 nucleotides read TGCGCCAGCAGCTTTGAGGGCGGGGGAATGAACGAGCAGTACTTC.

This clonotype was picked up a small number of times. The chain has TRBV27 and TRBJ2-1; 11 bases are a match to TRBD1. The CDR3 covers 15 residues. In germline, CDR1 is MNHEY, CDR2 SMNVEV (reference sequence). V shed 5 bases, J shed 4 bases, and the junction held 4 bases outside the gene matches. CDR3 sequence (DNA): TGTGCCAGCAGTGACGGGACAGGGGGGTACAATGAGCAGTTCTTC. Translating gives CASSDGTGGYNEQFF.

The genes are TRBV14 and TRBJ1-6, with D possibly matching TRBD1 (6 bases). CDR3 length: 14 amino acids. Trimming took off 1 base at V and 7 bases at J, with 8 bases between the two ends. CDR1 is SGHDN and CDR2 is FVKESK in the germline V gene. CDR3 residues: CASSQAQGNSPLHF. In DNA form, the CDR3 reads TGTGCCAGCAGCCAAGCACAGGGCAATTCACCCCTCCACTTT. The whole variable domain, remainder taken from reference TRBV14 and TRBJ1-6, is EAGVTQFPSHSVIEKGQTVTLRCDPISGHDNLYWYRRVMGKEIKFLLHFVKESKQDESGMPNNRFLAERTGGTYSTLKVQPAELEDSGVYFCASSQAQGNSPLHFGNGTRLTVT.

This clonotype was seen a few times. The genes are TRBV3-1 and TRBJ1-2; 12 positions match TRBD1. V shed 5 bases and J 5 bases; nucleotides not matched to a gene: 3. Germline V gives CDR1 LGHDT, CDR2 YNNKEL (reference sequence). The CDR3 is 14 residues long. In DNA form, the CDR3 reads TGTGCCAGCAGCGCGGGACAGGGGGCGTATGGCTACACCTTC. This encodes CASSAGQGAYGYTF.